This T cell receptor (beta chain) emerged from a study of cytomegalovirus exposure and HLA in healthy donors. Study at large: HLA-typed donors contributed 65 million to 85 million unique TCRs, which were held in an early data release. General study points: Listed as cytomegalovirus-associated were 150 or so TCR beta chains. Accurate prediction of most subjects' HLA-A and HLA-B alleles from TCR beta sequences was reported. The authors later found HLA-associated TCR beta chains more clonally expanded than equally common others.

Unmatched junction bases numbered 7, after V lost 5 bases and J lost 9 bases. Germline lookup yields CDR1 SGHVS and CDR2 FNYEAQ. This CDR3 comprises 12 residues. This clone was detected a few times. Its target is not known. The PCR employed 60 Vbeta primers together with 13 Jbeta primers. TCRdb keeps only in-frame clones here, not all; method: immunoSEQ multiplex PCR. The table records roughly 120,000 clones, over 60% of them present only once. Material: PBMCs. The gene calls are TRBV7-6 and TRBJ2-7, with 7 bases aligning to TRBD1. The source is a human donor in good health. CDR3 sequence: CASSPGQVGQYF. CDR3 bases: TGTGCCAGCAGCCCTGGACAGGTCGGGCAGTACTTC.